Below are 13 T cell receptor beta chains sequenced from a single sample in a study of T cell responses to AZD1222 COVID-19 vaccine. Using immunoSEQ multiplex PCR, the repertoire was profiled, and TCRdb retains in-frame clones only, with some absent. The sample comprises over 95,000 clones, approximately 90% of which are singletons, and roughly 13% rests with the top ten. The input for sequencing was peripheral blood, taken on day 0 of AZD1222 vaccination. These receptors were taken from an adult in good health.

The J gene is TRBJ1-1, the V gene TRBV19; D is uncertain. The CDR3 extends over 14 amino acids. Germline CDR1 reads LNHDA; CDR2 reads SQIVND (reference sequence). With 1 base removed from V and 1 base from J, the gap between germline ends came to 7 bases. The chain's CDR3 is CASSIGARNTEAFF. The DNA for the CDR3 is TGTGCCAGTAGTATAGGGGCGAGGAACACTGAAGCTTTCTTT.

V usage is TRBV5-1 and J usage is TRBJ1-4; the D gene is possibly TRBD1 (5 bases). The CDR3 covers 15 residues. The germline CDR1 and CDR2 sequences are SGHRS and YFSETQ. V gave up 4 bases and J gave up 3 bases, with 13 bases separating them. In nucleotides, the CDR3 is TGCGCCAGCAGCATGGGGGTACAGCCTAATGAAAAACTGTTTTTT. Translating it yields CASSMGVQPNEKLFF. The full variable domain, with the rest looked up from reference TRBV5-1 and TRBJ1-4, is KAGVTQTPRYLIKTRGQQVTLSCSPISGHRSVSWYQQTPGQGLQFLFEYFSETQRNKGNFPGRFSGRQFSNSRSEMNVSTLELGDSALYLCASSMGVQPNEKLFFGSGTQLSVL.

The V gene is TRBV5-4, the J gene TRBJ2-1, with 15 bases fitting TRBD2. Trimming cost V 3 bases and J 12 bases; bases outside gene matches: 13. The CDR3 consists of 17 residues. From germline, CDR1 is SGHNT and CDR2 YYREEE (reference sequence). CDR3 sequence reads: CASSYRTSGRAPMVQFF. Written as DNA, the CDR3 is TGTGCCAGCAGCTACCGGACTAGCGGGAGGGCCCCAATGGTGCAGTTCTTC.

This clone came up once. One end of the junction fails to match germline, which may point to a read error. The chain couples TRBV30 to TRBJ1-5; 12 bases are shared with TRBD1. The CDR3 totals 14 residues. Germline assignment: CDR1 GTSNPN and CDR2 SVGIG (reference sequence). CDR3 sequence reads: CAWSGTGGNQPQHF. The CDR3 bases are TGTGCCTGGTCCGGGACAGGGGGCAACCAGCCCCAGCATTTT.

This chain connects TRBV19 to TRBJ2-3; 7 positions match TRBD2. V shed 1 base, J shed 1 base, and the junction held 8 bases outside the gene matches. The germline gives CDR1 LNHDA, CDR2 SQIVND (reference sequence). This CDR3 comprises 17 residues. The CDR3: CASSIGFPGGGTDTQYF. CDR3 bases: TGTGCCAGTAGTATAGGATTCCCGGGAGGCGGCACAGATACGCAGTATTTT.

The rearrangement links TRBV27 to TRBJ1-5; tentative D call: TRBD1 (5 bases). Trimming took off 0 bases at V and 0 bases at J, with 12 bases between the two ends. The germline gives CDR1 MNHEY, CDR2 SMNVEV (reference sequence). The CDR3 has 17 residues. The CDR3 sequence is CASSLSIDSYSNQPQHF. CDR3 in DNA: TGTGCCAGCAGTTTATCGATCGACAGCTATAGCAATCAGCCCCAGCATTTT.

CDR3 in amino acids: CASSQDKGIGRADTQYF. The CDR3 DNA is TGCGCCAGCAGCCAAGATAAGGGCATAGGGCGTGCAGATACGCAGTATTTT. The chain couples TRBV4-3 to TRBJ2-3; D ambiguous. Per germline, CDR1 LGHNA and CDR2 YSLEER. Trimming stripped 0 bases from V and 4 bases from J, with 17 bases between. The CDR3 covers 17 residues.

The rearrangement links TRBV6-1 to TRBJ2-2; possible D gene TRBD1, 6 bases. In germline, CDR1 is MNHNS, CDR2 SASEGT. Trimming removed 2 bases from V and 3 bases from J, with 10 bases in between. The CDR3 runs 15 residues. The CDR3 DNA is TGTGCCAGCAGTGAACAGGGGAAGTACACCGGGGAGCTGTTTTTT. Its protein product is CASSEQGKYTGELFF.

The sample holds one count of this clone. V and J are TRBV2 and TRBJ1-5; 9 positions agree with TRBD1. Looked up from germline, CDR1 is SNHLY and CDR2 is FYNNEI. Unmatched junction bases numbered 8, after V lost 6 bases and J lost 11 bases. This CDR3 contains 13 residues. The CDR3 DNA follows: TGTGCCAGCAGGACACAGGGGGCAGGGACCCAGCATTTT. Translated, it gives CASRTQGAGTQHF.

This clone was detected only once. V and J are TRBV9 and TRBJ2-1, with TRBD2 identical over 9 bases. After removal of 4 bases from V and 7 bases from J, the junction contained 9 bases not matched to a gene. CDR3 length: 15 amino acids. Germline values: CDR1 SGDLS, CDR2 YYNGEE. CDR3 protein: CASSLTGTSWNEQFF. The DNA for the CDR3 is TGTGCCAGCAGCCTAACCGGGACTAGCTGGAATGAGCAGTTCTTC.

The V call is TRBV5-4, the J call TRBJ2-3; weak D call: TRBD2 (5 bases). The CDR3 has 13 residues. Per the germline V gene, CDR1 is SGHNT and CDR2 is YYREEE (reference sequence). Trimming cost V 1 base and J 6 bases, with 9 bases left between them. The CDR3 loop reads CASSLPGWDTQYF. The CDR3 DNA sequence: TGTGCCAGCAGCTTGCCGGGGTGGGATACGCAGTATTTT.

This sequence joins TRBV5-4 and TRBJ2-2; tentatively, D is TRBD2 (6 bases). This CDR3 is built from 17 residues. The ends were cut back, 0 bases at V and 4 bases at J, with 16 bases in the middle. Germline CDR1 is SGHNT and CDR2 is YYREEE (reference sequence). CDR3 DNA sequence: TGTGCCAGCAGCTTGGTCCCCCGGGGGAGTGGCACCGGGGAGCTGTTTTTT. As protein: CASSLVPRGSGTGELFF.

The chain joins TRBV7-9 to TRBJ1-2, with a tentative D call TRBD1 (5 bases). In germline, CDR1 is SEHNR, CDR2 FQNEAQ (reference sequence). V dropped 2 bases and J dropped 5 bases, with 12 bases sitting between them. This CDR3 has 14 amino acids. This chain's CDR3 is CASSLRQQGYGYTF. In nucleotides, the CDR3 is TGTGCCAGCAGCTTACGACAGCAAGGGTATGGCTACACCTTC.